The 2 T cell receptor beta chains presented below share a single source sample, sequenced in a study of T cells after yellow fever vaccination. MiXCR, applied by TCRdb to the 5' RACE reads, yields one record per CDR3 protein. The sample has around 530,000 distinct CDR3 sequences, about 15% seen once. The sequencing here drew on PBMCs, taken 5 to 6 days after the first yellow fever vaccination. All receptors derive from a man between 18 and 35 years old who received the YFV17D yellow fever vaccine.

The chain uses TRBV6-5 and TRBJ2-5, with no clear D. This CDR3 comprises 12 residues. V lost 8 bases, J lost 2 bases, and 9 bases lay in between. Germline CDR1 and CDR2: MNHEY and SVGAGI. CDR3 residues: CASGMVQETQYF. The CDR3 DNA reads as TGTGCCAGCGGGATGGTACAAGAGACCCAGTACTTC.

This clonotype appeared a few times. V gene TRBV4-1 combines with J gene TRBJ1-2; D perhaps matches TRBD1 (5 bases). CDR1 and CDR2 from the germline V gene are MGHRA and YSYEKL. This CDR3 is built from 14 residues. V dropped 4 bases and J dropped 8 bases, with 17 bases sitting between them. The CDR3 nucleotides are TGCGCCAGCAGCCGAGGGGACCCTGGGAGCGGCTACACCTTC. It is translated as CASSRGDPGSGYTF.